Listed below are T cell receptor beta chains from one sample, sequenced in a study of blood T cell repertoires in COVID-19. Generated by immunoSEQ multiplex PCR, the TCRdb table keeps only in-frame clones and is missing some. This sample has roughly 150,000 clones, with under 90% found just once. The sample taken for sequencing was peripheral blood. These receptors were taken from a woman older than 75 with active or convalescent COVID-19. Each CDR3 is given with its conserved first and last residue. D genes are given only for firm matches. Clone size, where shown, is once, few, many, or a class for clones that have expanded.

>many|TRBD2|TRBJ2-1|TRBV6-1
TGTGCCAGCAGTGATCTAAAAACTAGCGGGAGAGGCAATGAGCAGTTCTTC
CASSDLKTSGRGNEQFF
>once|TRBD2|TRBJ2-3|TRBV18
TGTGCCAGCTCACCGTCCGGCCGAGGGGAGGGTCCAGATACGCAGTATTTT
CASSPSGRGEGPDTQYF
>-|-|TRBJ1-1|TRBV2
TGTGCCAGCAGACAGTACACTGAAGCTTTCTTT
CASRQYTEAFF
>-|-|TRBJ1-1|TRBV5-1
TGCGCCAGCAGCGTACAGGCTCTGAACACTGAAGCTTTCTTT
CASSVQALNTEAFF
>few|TRBD1|TRBJ1-1|TRBV2
TGTGCCAGCAGTTCCGAATCCGGGACAGGAATTGAAGCTTTCTTT
CASSSESGTGIEAFF
>many|-|TRBJ1-2|TRBV12-3/TRBV12-4
TGTGCCAGCAGTTTTGCGGGGAGCTATGGCTACACCTTC
CASSFAGSYGYTF
>few|-|TRBJ2-7|TRBV9
TGTGCCAGCAGCGTAGGTACTACAAACTACGAGCAGTACTTC
CASSVGTTNYEQYF
>-|-|TRBJ1-4|TRBV19
TGTGCCAGTAGTATTCGTTATGAAAAACTGTTTTTT
CASSIRYEKLFF
>few|-|TRBJ2-1|TRBV5-1
TGCGCCAGCAGCTTGGACTCGAGGGCGTCGAGAAATGAGCAGTTCTTC
CASSLDSRASRNEQFF
>-|-|TRBJ2-3|TRBV11-2
TGTGCCAGCAGCCCCGGGGTCGAGGGCACAGATACGCAGTATTTT
CASSPGVEGTDTQYF
>-|-|TRBJ1-1|TRBV19
TGTGCCAGTAGGTCCTTGAACATGAACACTGAAGCTTTCTTT
CASRSLNMNTEAFF
>-|TRBD2|TRBJ2-1|TRBV3-1/TRBV3-2
TGTGCCAGCAGCCAAGAGACTAGCTCCCAAGTGGGCTACAATGAGCAGTTCTTC
CASSQETSSQVGYNEQFF
>-|TRBD2|TRBJ2-7|TRBV5-1
TGCGCCAGCAGTTTATCATCGGGACGGGGAGGGGAGCAGTACTTC
CASSLSSGRGGEQYF
>-|TRBD2|TRBJ2-7|TRBV10-3
TGTGCCATCAGGCAGACGACTAGCGGGAGGGTGGGGGAGCAGTACTTC
CAIRQTTSGRVGEQYF
>-|-|TRBJ1-5|TRBV10-3
TGTGCCATCAGTGACGGACTTAATCAGCCCCAGCATTTT
CAISDGLNQPQHF
>-|-|TRBJ1-2|TRBV11-2
TGTGCCAGCAGCTTTGGTTTGACAGATTATGGCTACACCTTC
CASSFGLTDYGYTF
>-|-|TRBJ2-1|TRBV10-3
TGTGCCACCCGAGGTGGCCGATCCTACAATGAGCAGTTCTTC
CATRGGRSYNEQFF
>-|TRBD1|TRBJ2-2|TRBV6-4
TGTGCCAGCAGGCCTGGGACAGGGTTCGGGGAGCTGTTTTTT
CASRPGTGFGELFF
>-|TRBD2|TRBJ2-1|TRBV24-1
TGTGCCACCAGTGAGGCGGGGGAATACAATGAGCAGTTCTTC
CATSEAGEYNEQFF
>-|-|TRBJ2-5|TRBV28
TGTGCCAGCAACGCTGGTGGAGGGCCGGAGACCCAGTACTTC
CASNAGGGPETQYF
>-|-|TRBJ1-5|TRBV5-1
TGCGCCAGCAGCTCCAGGACACGGTCGGATCAGCCCCAGCATTTT
CASSSRTRSDQPQHF
>-|TRBD1|TRBJ2-5|TRBV6-8
TGTGCCAGCAGTTACAAGGCGACAGGGGTAAGCCAAGAGACCCAGTACTTC
CASSYKATGVSQETQYF
>-|-|TRBJ2-7|TRBV29-1
TGCAGCGTTGTCGGCAGGACCTACGAGCAGTACTTC
CSVVGRTYEQYF
>-|-|TRBJ2-1|TRBV29-1
TGCAGCGTCGAGGGGGGGACACCTGAGCAGTTCTTC
CSVEGGTPEQFF
>-|TRBD1|TRBJ1-2|TRBV7-9
TGTGCCAGCAGCCCAGGGTACGGACAGGGCCTTTCTAACTATGGCTACACCTTC
CASSPGYGQGLSNYGYTF
>-|TRBD2|TRBJ2-7|TRBV28
TGTGCCAGCAGAAAAGCGGGACTAGCGGGAGCGGGTGAGCAGTACTTC
CASRKAGLAGAGEQYF
>-|TRBD2|TRBJ2-5|TRBV18
TGTGCCAGCTCATCAGGACTAGCGGGAGAGGAAGAGACCCAGTACTTC
CASSSGLAGEEETQYF
>-|TRBD2|TRBJ2-5|TRBV6-4
TGTGCCAGCAGTGACGAAGCGGGAGCCGCGGAGACCCAGTACTTC
CASSDEAGAAETQYF
>few|-|TRBJ2-2|TRBV6-5
TGTGCCAGCAGTTACCTCTCCACCGGGGAGCTGTTTTTT
CASSYLSTGELFF
>-|-|TRBJ1-1|TRBV18
TGTGCCAGCTCAACCGAAGGGGACACTGAAGCTTTCTTT
CASSTEGDTEAFF
>-|-|TRBJ2-5|TRBV9
TGTGCCAGCAGCGTAGGCCGGGTCGGAGAGACCCAGTACTTC
CASSVGRVGETQYF
>-|-|TRBJ2-7|TRBV15
TGTGCCACCAGCAGAGATCTCGCCCCAGCGGGTCCCGAGCAGTACTTC
CATSRDLAPAGPEQYF
>few|TRBD1|TRBJ2-2|TRBV5-1
TGCGCCAGCAGCTGGGGGACAGGGAGAACCGGGGAGCTGTTTTTT
CASSWGTGRTGELFF
>-|-|TRBJ2-7|TRBV6-5
TGTGCCAGCTCCTGGGGGCCCCTCTACGAGCAGTACTTC
CASSWGPLYEQYF
>-|-|TRBJ1-2|TRBV28
TGTGCCAGCAGTTTAGGACAGTTCTATGGCTACACCTTC
CASSLGQFYGYTF
>few|TRBD2|TRBJ2-2|TRBV9
TGTGCCAGCAGGACTAGCCAGAACACCGGGGAGCTGTTTTTT
CASRTSQNTGELFF
>-|-|TRBJ2-6|TRBV4-2
TGTGCCAGCAGCCGCACGAGAGAAGGGGCCAACGTCCTGACTTTC
CASSRTREGANVLTF
>-|TRBD2|TRBJ2-5|TRBV25-1
TGTGCCAGCAGTGAATACGGGGAGGGGGAGACCCAGTACTTC
CASSEYGEGETQYF
>-|TRBD1|TRBJ1-2|TRBV3-1/TRBV3-2
TGTGCCAGCAGCCAAGGGACAGGAGATGGCTACACCTTC
CASSQGTGDGYTF
>-|-|TRBJ1-4|TRBV28
TGTGCCAGCAAAATCGGGGGAAATAATGAAAAACTGTTTTTT
CASKIGGNNEKLFF
>-|TRBD2|TRBJ2-1|TRBV5-4
TGTGCCAGCAGCGTGGCTAGCGGTAGGAATGAGCAGTTCTTC
CASSVASGRNEQFF
>few|-|TRBJ1-6|TRBV7-2
TGTGCCAGCAGCTTAGGGGCAGGGCCCCTCCACTTT
CASSLGAGPLHF
>-|-|TRBJ2-3|TRBV29-1
TGCAGCGTTGAAAGACTACCCACAGATACGCAGTATTTT
CSVERLPTDTQYF
>once|-|TRBJ1-6|TRBV24-1
TGTGCCACCAGTGCCCGGCCAAGGCGGAATTCACCCCTCCACTTT
CATSARPRRNSPLHF
>-|-|TRBJ2-2|TRBV7-6
TGTGCCAGCAGGGCAGGGTACACCGGGGAGCTGTTTTTT
CASRAGYTGELFF
>-|-|TRBJ2-7|TRBV10-3
TGTGCCATCAGTGGATTGGGGGCCGAGCAGTACTTC
CAISGLGAEQYF
>-|TRBD1|TRBJ1-2|TRBV25-1
TGTGCCAGCAGTGAATTCAAGGGGGCGCATGGCTACACCTTC
CASSEFKGAHGYTF
>once|-|TRBJ2-2|TRBV7-3
TGTGCCAGCAGTCCTACCCCGACTGTGAGCACCGGGGAGCTGTTTTTT
CASSPTPTVSTGELFF
>-|-|TRBJ2-1|TRBV7-2
TGTGCCAGCAGCTTTGCGACAGCCTACAATGAGCAGTTCTTC
CASSFATAYNEQFF
>-|-|TRBJ2-5|TRBV10-3
TGTGCCACCACAGGGGGGGCAAGGGAGACCCAGTACTTC
CATTGGARETQYF
>-|TRBD2|TRBJ2-7|TRBV30
TGTGCCTGCGGGGGGAGCGGGCGACACTACGAGCAGTACTTC
CACGGSGRHYEQYF
>-|TRBD1|TRBJ1-5|TRBV28
TGTGCCAGCAGTTTACGGACAGGGGGGTATCAGCCCCAGCATTTT
CASSLRTGGYQPQHF
>few|TRBD1|TRBJ2-1|TRBV6-5
TGTGCCAGCAGATACAACAGGGGTGGGCAGTTCTTC
CASRYNRGGQFF
>-|-|TRBJ1-6|TRBV14
TGTGCCAGCAGCCAGGGGACAAGATATTCACCCCTCCACTTT
CASSQGTRYSPLHF
>few|TRBD1|TRBJ1-2|TRBV3-1/TRBV3-2
TGTGCCAGCAGCCAGACAGGGGGACTCTCCTATGGCTACACCTTC
CASSQTGGLSYGYTF
>-|-|TRBJ1-2|TRBV3-1/TRBV3-2
TGTGCCAGCAGCCAAGCTCCGGGGAACTATGGCTACACCTTC
CASSQAPGNYGYTF
>-|TRBD1|TRBJ1-1|TRBV12-5
TGTGCTAGTGGTTTGATTACCCGGACAGGGCCCATGAACACTGAAGCTTTCTTT
CASGLITRTGPMNTEAFF